This T cell receptor (beta chain) was found in a study of shared clonotypes between healthy human individuals. As to this clone: Antigen specificity is unknown.

This CDR3 region has 13 residues. The V end lost 2 bases, the J end lost 5 bases, and 7 bases lay between the germline ends. Germline V lookup: CDR1 SGHNT, CDR2 YENEEA. The authors divided CD4+ cells into CD45RA+ naive and CD45RA-negative memory subsets. Study results and caveats: Relative to their counterparts shared across all four donors, non-shared clonotypes exhibited diminished generation probabilities. Rarefaction exposed incomplete sorted-subset sequencing despite large depth. It was observed that roughly 5.4% of naive CD4 clonotypes were shared across a handful of donors.

Clones were read by immunoSEQ multiplex PCR, and TCRdb kept only the in-frame ones, dropping some. In the table there are approximately 980,000 clones, around 80% of which are singletons. The V call is TRBV11-3, the J call TRBJ2-1; weak D call: TRBD1 (5 bases). Specimen: memory CD4+ T cells sorted from blood. Subset meaning: CD45RA-negative fraction. The receptor was isolated from a man aged 18 to 35 in good health. The CDR3 protein is CASSLNRNNEQFF. The CDR3 bases are TGTGCCAGCAGCTTAAACAGGAACAATGAGCAGTTCTTC.